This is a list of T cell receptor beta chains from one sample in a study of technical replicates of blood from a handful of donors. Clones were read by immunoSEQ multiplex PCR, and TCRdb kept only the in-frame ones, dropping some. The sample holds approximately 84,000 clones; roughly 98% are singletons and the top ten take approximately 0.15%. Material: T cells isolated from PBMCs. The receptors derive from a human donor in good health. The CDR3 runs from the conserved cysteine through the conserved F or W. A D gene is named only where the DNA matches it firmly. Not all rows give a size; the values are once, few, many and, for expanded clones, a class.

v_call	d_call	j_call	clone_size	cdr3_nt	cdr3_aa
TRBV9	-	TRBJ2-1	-	TGTGCCAGCAGCGTATGGGGGGTAACGTCCTACAATGAGCAGTTCTTC	CASSVWGVTSYNEQFF
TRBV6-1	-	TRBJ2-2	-	TGTGCCAGCAGTGAGGCTGCCGGGTCGTCCGGGGAGCTGTTTTTT	CASSEAAGSSGELFF
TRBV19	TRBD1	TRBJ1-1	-	TGTGCCAGTAGTCCCGGACAGGGGGTGGCTGAAGCTTTCTTT	CASSPGQGVAEAFF
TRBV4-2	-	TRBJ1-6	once	TGTGCCAGCAGCCAAGTAGGTGGAGAGAATTCACCCCTCCACTTT	CASSQVGGENSPLHF
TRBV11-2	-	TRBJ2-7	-	TGTGCCAGCAGCCCGGGGTACGAGCAGTACTTC	CASSPGYEQYF
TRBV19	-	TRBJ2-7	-	TGTGCCAGTAGTATCCCCGAGGCGGCCCACGAGCAGTACTTC	CASSIPEAAHEQYF
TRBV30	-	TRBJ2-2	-	TGTGCCTGGCGGGGGATCGCGAACACCGGGGAGCTGTTTTTT	CAWRGIANTGELFF
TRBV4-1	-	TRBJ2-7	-	TGCGCCAGCAGCCAAGATTGGGCGACCACCTACGAGCAGTACTTC	CASSQDWATTYEQYF
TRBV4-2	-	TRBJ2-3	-	TGTGCCAGCAGCCAAGGAAATAGGGGGGATACGCAGTATTTT	CASSQGNRGDTQYF
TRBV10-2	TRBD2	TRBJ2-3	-	TGCGCCAGCAGTGAGGTCGGAGCGGGAGTCCTCCATTTT	CASSEVGAGVLHF